Included here is one T cell receptor beta chain sequence, with context. What it recognizes is unknown. The data belong to a study of shared clonotypes between healthy human individuals. Broader study findings: Though the depth was large, rarefaction showed that sorted-subset sequencing was incomplete.

The naive CD8 subset, CD45RO-negative cells positively selected for CCR7, excluded terminally differentiated effector memory CD45RA+ cells. Donation came from healthy HIV-negative adults that had no recent acute infections or vaccinations. Everyone who donated was a Caucasian adult who lived in Nashville, Tennessee. Across several immunoSEQ plates, the genomic DNA of each subset was split evenly. Assay: immunoSEQ multiplex PCR; the TCRdb copy retains only in-frame clones and omits some. The sample yields 1.5 million to 2.5 million clones, over 85% seen once. This CDR3 is 14 amino acids long. Germline V CDR1 and CDR2: MNHEY, SVGAGI. V dropped 4 bases and J dropped 1 base, with 8 bases sitting between them.

The sequence came from a man aged 18 to 30 in good health. The rearrangement uses TRBV6-5 and TRBJ1-5; a possible D gene is TRBD1 (6 bases). Input material: naive CD8+ T cells sorted from blood. CDR3 sequence reads: CASSLQGSNQPQHF. The CDR3 DNA follows: TGTGCCAGCAGTTTGCAGGGGAGCAATCAGCCCCAGCATTTT.